The clone carrying this TCR beta chain is a singleton in its sample. CD8 cells classed as naive were CD45RO-negative and positively selected for CCR7, excluding terminally differentiated effector memory CD45RA+ cells. Sequenced by immunoSEQ multiplex PCR; TCRdb stores in-frame clones only, minus some. The repertoire holds roughly 2.1 million clones, with about 93% as singletons. The data belong to a study of shared clonotypes between healthy human individuals. Per the germline V gene, CDR1 is SEHNR and CDR2 is FQNEAQ (reference sequence). Trimming took 4 bases from V and 3 from J; bases not matched to a gene: 9. This CDR3 region has 15 residues.

The source of this sequence is a man between 18 and 35 years old in good health. Some clones in this sample may be carry-over from other donors' samples. Sequencing was performed on naive CD8+ T cells from PBMCs. The V gene is TRBV7-9, the J gene TRBJ2-7; 7 bases align to TRBD1. CDR3 protein: CASSSVGGTDYEQYF. For the CDR3, the DNA is TGTGCCAGCAGCTCCGTAGGTGGGACAGACTACGAGCAGTACTTC.